This T cell receptor (beta chain) is from a study of long-term antiretroviral therapy in people with HIV. Study outcomes and limitations: Blood obtained between the mid-2000s and the late 2010s may reflect older ART regimens.

The assay, immunoSEQ v3.0, was run at survey level. TCRdb's copy holds only in-frame clones and misses some; the assay was immunoSEQ multiplex PCR. The sample includes roughly 28,000 clones, 80% seen only once; the top ten take 5.5% to 8%. Turning to this clone: The antigen is undetermined.

The germline V and J ends were trimmed by 2 bases and 0 bases, with 5 bases remaining between them. CDR1 and CDR2 from the germline V gene are SGHNT and YYREEE (reference sequence). The length of the CDR3 is 13 residues. The J gene is TRBJ2-5, the V gene TRBV5-4; D remains ambiguous. The sample was unsorted PBMCs, taken 0.3 years after starting antiretroviral therapy. This clonotype originated in a man aged 40-55 years with HIV. The CDR3 DNA reads as TGTGCCAGCAGCTTAGAGTACCAAGAGACCCAGTACTTC. Translating it yields CASSLEYQETQYF.